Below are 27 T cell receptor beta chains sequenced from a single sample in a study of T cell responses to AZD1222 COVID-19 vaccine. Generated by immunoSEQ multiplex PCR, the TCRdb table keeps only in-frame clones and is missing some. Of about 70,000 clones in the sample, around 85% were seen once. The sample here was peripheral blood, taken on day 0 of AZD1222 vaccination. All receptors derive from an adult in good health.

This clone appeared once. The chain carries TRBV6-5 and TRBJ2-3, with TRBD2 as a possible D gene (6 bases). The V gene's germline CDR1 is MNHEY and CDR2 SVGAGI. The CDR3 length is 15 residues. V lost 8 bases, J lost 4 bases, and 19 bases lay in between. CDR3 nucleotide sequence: TGTGCCAGCTTAGAAAAAGCGGGCGGATCAGATACGCAGTATTTT. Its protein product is CASLEKAGGSDTQYF.

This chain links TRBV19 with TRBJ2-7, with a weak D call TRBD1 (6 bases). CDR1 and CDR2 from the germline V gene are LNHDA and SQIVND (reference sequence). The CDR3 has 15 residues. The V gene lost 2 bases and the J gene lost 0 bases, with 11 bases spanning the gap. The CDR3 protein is CASSIKGQFSYEQYF. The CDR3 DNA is TGTGCCAGTAGTATAAAAGGACAGTTCTCCTACGAGCAGTACTTC.

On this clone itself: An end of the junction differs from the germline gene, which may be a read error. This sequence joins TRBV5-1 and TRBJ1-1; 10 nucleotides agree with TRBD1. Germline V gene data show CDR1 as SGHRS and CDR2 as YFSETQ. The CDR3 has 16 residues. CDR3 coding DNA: TGCGCCAGCAGCTTAAGGGGACAGGGGATGAACACTGAGGCTTTCTTT. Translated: CASSLRGQGMNTEAFF.

The CDR3 coding sequence is TGTGCCAGCAGTTACTCGAGACAGGGTTTGCGAGAGACCCAGTACTTC. This gives the protein CASSYSRQGLRETQYF. The rearrangement uses TRBV6-5 and TRBJ2-5; TRBD1 aligns across 7 bases. CDR3 length equals 16 residues. Germline V lookup: CDR1 MNHEY, CDR2 SVGAGI. Germline trimming cut 0 bases from V and 4 bases from J; bases unmatched to any gene: 8.

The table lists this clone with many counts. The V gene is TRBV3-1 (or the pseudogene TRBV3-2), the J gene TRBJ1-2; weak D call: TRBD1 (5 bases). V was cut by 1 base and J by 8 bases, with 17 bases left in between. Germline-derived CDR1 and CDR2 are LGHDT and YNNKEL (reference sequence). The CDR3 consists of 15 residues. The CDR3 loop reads CASSQVVVRGEGYTF. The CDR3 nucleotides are TGTGCCAGCAGCCAAGTAGTCGTGAGGGGAGAGGGCTACACCTTC.

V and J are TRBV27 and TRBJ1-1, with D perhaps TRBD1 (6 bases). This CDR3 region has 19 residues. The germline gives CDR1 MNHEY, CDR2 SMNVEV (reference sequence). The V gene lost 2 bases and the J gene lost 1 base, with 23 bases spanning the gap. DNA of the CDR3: TGTGCCAGCAGTTTAAGGGTGATTCGGGGGGGCATTAAGAACACTGAAGCTTTCTTT. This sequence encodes CASSLRVIRGGIKNTEAFF.

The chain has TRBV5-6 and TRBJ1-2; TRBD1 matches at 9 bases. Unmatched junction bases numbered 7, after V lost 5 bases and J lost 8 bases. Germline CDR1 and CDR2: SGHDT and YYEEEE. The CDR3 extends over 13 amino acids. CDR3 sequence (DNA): TGTGCCAGCAGACGGGGACAGGGTAACGGCTACACCTTC. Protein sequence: CASRRGQGNGYTF.

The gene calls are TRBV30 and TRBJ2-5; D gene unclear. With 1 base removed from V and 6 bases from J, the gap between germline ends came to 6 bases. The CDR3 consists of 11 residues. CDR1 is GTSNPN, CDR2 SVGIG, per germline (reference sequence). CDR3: CAWSGGKTQYF. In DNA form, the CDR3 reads TGTGCCTGGAGTGGGGGAAAGACCCAGTACTTC.

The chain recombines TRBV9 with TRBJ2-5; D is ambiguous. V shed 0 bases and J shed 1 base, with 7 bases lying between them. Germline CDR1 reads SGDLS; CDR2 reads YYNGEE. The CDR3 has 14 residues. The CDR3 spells CASSVGISQETQYF. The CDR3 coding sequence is TGTGCCAGCAGCGTAGGAATAAGCCAAGAGACCCAGTACTTC.

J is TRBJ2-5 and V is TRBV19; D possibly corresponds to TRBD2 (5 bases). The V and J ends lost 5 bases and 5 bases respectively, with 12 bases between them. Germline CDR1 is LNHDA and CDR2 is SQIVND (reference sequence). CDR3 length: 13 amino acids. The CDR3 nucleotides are TGTGCCAGTAGTCCCCCTGGAGGTGAGACCCAGTACTTC. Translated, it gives CASSPPGGETQYF.

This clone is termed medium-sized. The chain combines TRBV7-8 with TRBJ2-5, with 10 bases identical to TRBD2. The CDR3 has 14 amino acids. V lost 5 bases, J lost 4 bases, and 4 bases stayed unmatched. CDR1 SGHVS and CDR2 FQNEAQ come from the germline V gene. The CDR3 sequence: CASSLGLALETQYF. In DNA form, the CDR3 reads TGTGCCAGCAGCCTGGGACTAGCGCTAGAGACCCAGTACTTC. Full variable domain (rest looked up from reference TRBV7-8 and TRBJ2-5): GAGVSQSPRYKVAKRGQDVALRCDPISGHVSLFWYQQALGQGPEFLTYFQNEAQLDKSGLPSDRFFAERPEGSVSTLKIQRTQQEDSAVYLCASSLGLALETQYFGPGTRLLVL.

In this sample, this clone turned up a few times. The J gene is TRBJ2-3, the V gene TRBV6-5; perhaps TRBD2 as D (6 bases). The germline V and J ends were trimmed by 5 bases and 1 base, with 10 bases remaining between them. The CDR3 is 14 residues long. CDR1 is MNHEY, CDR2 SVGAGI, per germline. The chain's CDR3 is CASSRREGTDTQYF. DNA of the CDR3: TGTGCCAGCAGTCGAAGGGAGGGCACAGATACGCAGTATTTT.

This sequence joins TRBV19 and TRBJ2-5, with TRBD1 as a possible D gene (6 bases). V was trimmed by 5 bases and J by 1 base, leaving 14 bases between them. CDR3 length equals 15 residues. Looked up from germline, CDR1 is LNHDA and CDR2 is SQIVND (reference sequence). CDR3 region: CASSRGQRFQETQYF. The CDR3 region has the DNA TGTGCCAGTAGTCGGGGACAACGATTCCAAGAGACCCAGTACTTC. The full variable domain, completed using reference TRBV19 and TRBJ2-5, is DGGITQSPKYLFRKEGQNVTLSCEQNLNHDAMYWYRQDPGQGLRLIYYSQIVNDFQKGDIAEGYSVSREKKESFPLTVTSAQKNPTAFYLCASSRGQRFQETQYFGPGTRLLVL.

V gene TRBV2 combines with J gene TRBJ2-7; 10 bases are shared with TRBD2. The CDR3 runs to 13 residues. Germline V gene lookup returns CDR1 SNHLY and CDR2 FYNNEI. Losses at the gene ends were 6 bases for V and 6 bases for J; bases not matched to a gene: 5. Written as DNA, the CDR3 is TGTGCCAGCAGGGGGGCTAGCGGGGGCGAGCAGTACTTC. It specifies CASRGASGGEQYF.

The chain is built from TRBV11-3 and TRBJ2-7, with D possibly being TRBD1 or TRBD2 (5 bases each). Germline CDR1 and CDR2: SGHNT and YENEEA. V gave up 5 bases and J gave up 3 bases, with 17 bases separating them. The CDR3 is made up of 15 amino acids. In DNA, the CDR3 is TGTGCCAGCAGCACTAGTGGGACGGGCTTCTACGAGCAGTACTTC. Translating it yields CASSTSGTGFYEQYF.

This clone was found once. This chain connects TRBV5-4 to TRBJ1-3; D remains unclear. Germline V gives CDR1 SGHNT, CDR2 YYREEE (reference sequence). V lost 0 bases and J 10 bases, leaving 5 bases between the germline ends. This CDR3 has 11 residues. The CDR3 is CASSLDETIYF. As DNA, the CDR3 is TGTGCCAGCAGCTTGGACGAGACCATATATTTT. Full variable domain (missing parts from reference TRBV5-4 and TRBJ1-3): ETGVTQSPTHLIKTRGQQVTLRCSSQSGHNTVSWYQQALGQGPQFIFQYYREEENGRGNFPPRFSGLQFPNYSSELNVNALELDDSALYLCASSLDETIYFGEGSWLTVV.

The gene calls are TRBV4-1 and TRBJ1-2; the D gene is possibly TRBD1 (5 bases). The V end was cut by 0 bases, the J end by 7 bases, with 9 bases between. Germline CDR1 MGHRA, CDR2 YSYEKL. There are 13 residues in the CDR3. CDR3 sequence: CASSQEWRGGYTF. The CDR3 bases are TGCGCCAGCAGCCAAGAATGGAGGGGTGGCTACACCTTC.

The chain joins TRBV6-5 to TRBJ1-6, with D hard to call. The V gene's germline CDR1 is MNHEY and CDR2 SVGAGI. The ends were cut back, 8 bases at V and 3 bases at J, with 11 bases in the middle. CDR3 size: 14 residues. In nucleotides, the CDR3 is TGTGCCAGCCGCCCTGAGGGCTATAATTCACCCCTCCACTTT. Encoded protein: CASRPEGYNSPLHF.

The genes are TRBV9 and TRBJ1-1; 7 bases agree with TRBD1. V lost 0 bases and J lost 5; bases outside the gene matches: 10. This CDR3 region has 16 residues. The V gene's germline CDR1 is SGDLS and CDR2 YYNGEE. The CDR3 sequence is CASSVGAGGAYTEAFF. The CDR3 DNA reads TGTGCCAGCAGCGTAGGGGCAGGGGGAGCGTATACTGAAGCTTTCTTT.

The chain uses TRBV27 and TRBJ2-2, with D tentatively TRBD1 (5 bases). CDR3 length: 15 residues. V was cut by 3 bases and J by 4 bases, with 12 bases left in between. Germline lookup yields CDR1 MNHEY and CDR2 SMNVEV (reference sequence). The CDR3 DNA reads TGTGCCAGCAGTTTGGGGCGGCCGGGCACCGGGGAGCTGTTTTTT. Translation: CASSLGRPGTGELFF.

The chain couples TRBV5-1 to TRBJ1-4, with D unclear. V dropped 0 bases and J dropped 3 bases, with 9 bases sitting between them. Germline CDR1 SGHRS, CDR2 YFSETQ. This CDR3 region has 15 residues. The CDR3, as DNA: TGCGCCAGCAGCTTGGGGACGGCCTCTAATGAAAAACTGTTTTTT. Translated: CASSLGTASNEKLFF.

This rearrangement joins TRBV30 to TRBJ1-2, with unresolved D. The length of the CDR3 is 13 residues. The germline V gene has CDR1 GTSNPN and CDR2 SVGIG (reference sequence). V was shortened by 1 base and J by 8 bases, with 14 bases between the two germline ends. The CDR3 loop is CAWSAHNPEGYTF. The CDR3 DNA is TGTGCCTGGAGTGCGCATAACCCGGAAGGCTACACCTTC.

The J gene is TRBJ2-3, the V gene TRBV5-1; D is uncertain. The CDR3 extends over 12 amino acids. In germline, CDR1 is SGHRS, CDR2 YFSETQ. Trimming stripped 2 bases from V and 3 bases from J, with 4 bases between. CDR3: CASSFYTDTQYF. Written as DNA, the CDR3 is TGCGCCAGCAGCTTCTATACAGATACGCAGTATTTT.

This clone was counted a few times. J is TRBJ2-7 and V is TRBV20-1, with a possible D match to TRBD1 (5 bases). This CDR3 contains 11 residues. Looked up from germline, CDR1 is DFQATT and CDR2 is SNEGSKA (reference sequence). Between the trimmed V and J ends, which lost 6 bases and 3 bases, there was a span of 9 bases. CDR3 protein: CSAGQLYEQYF. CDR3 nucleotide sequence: TGCAGTGCGGGGCAGCTCTACGAGCAGTACTTC.

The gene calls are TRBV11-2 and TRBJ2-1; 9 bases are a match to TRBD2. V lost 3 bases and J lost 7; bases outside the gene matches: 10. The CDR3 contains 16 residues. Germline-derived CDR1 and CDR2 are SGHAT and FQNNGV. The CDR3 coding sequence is TGTGCCAGCAGCTTGCATAGCGGGAGAAGATATAATGAGCAGTTCTTC. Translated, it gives CASSLHSGRRYNEQFF.

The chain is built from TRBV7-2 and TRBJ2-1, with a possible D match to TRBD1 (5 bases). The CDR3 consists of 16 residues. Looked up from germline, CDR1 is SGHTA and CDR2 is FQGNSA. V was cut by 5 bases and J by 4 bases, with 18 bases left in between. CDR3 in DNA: TGTGCCAGCAGCCCGACCACAGGTCCCTTGTACAATGAGCAGTTCTTC. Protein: CASSPTTGPLYNEQFF. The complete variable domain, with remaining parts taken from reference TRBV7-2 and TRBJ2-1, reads GAGVSQSPSNKVTEKGKDVELRCDPISGHTALYWYRQSLGQGLEFLIYFQGNSAPDKSGLPSDRFSAERTGGSVSTLTIQRTQQEDSAVYLCASSPTTGPLYNEQFFGPGTRLTVL.

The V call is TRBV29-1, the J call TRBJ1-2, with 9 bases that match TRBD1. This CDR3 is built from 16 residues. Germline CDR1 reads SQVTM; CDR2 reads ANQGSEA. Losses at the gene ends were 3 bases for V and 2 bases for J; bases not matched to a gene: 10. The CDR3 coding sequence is TGCAGCGTTGAGGACAGGGGTTCAAGCCAAAACTATGGCTACACCTTC. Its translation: CSVEDRGSSQNYGYTF.